These 17 T cell receptor beta chains were sequenced from one sample in a study of T cells expressing NK-cell markers. TCRdb re-analyzed the 5' RACE reads; it lists each CDR3 protein once, without DNA. The table lists roughly 420,000 distinct CDR3 sequences. Material: blood T cells: a sorted CD56 or NKG2C T cell subset, CD4+ or CD8+ T cells, or bulk PBMC T cells (not recorded which). Receptor source: a woman between 18 and 70 years old in good health.

This chain links TRBV12-3 or TRBV12-4 with TRBJ2-7; without DNA, the TCRdb call of TRBD2 cannot be checked. The CDR3 contains 16 residues. The CDR3 protein is CASSLLQTSTIWEQYF.

The chain links TRBV5-1 to TRBJ2-3; TCRdb proposes TRBD1, but this gene call is untestable without DNA. The germline V gene has CDR1 SGHRS and CDR2 YFSETQ. CDR3 size: 18 residues. The CDR3 here is CASSGPVAGTGVTDTQYF.

The rearrangement uses TRBV4-3 and TRBJ2-6. Germline V gene data show CDR1 as LGHNA and CDR2 as YSLEER. This CDR3 spans 18 amino acids. CDR3 amino acids: CASSQDPVSSSGANVLTF.

The J gene is TRBJ1-1, the V gene TRBV2; TCRdb's D call, TRBD1, is unchecked because there is no DNA. Germline V gene data show CDR1 as SNHLY and CDR2 as FYNNEI. The CDR3 runs 13 residues. The CDR3 spells CASRPQGPHGAFF.

V is TRBV15 and J is TRBJ2-3; TCRdb proposes TRBD1, but this gene call is untestable without DNA. The CDR3 is made up of 16 amino acids. Germline CDR1 LNHNV, CDR2 YYDKDF (reference sequence). The CDR3 loop reads CATSRGAGGGGDTQYF.

CDR3: CASSRIGGPWGEAFF. The V and J genes are TRBV12-3 or TRBV12-4 and TRBJ1-1. The CDR3 covers 15 residues.

J is TRBJ1-6 and V is TRBV6-4; TCRdb names TRBD1, which stays unverified in the absence of DNA. The CDR3 runs to 20 residues. Per the germline V gene, CDR1 is MRHNA and CDR2 is SNTAGT. The CDR3 here is CASSERFPRTGASYNSPLHF.

The V call is TRBV6-1, the J call TRBJ2-2; TCRdb gives TRBD2 as the D gene, but with no DNA this cannot be confirmed. The germline V gene encodes CDR1 MNHNS and CDR2 SASEGT. CDR3 size: 15 residues. The chain's CDR3 is CASIVGPLGTGELFF.

This chain connects TRBV5-5 to TRBJ2-3. The CDR3 contains 13 residues. Germline V gene lookup returns CDR1 SGHKS and CDR2 YYEKEE (reference sequence). CDR3 in amino acids: CASSWVQADTQYF.

The rearrangement links TRBV6-6 to TRBJ2-1; as DNA is missing, the TRBD1 call by TCRdb cannot be tested. CDR1 is MNHNY, CDR2 SVGAGI, per germline (reference sequence). There are 11 residues in the CDR3. The CDR3 reads CATGGYNEQFF.

The chain links TRBV14 to TRBJ2-7; lacking DNA, the TRBD1 call made by TCRdb goes unchecked. The CDR3 is 16 residues long. Germline CDR1 is SGHDN and CDR2 is FVKESK. The CDR3 reads CASSQRPGQGSYEQYF. The variable domain in full, completed from reference TRBV14 and TRBJ2-7, reads EAGVTQFPSHSVIEKGQTVTLRCDPISGHDNLYWYRRVMGKEIKFLLHFVKESKQDESGMPNNRFLAERTGGTYSTLKVQPAELEDSGVYFCASSQRPGQGSYEQYFGPGTRLTVT.

V is TRBV20-1 and J is TRBJ2-1; there is no DNA to check the TCRdb D call of TRBD1. There are 15 residues in the CDR3. CDR1 is DFQATT and CDR2 is SNEGSKA in the germline V gene (reference sequence). CDR3: CSARRAGGSYNEQFF.

This chain connects TRBV7-2 to TRBJ1-1; TCRdb designates TRBD1, a call that cannot be tested without DNA. Germline CDR1 and CDR2: SGHTA and FQGNSA. The CDR3 contains 13 residues. The CDR3 protein is CASSAQRATEAFF.

The chain joins TRBV12-3 or TRBV12-4 to TRBJ1-5; TCRdb returns TRBD1, unconfirmable since there is no DNA. The CDR3 consists of 14 residues. The CDR3 is CASSFPESVVPQHF.

The chain is built from TRBV12-3 or TRBV12-4 and TRBJ2-7. The CDR3 has 12 residues. The CDR3 protein is CASSLITYEQYF.

This chain links TRBV19 with TRBJ1-1. The CDR3 length is 16 residues. Germline V gene lookup returns CDR1 LNHDA and CDR2 SQIVND (reference sequence). CDR3: CASSIFGSLGVTEAFF.

The gene calls are TRBV14 and TRBJ2-6. Germline loops: CDR1 SGHDN, CDR2 FVKESK. The length of the CDR3 is 16 residues. CDR3 loop: CASSQDRFSGANVLTF.